These T cell receptor beta chains were read from a single sample in a study of blood T cell repertoires in COVID-19. Measured with immunoSEQ multiplex PCR; TCRdb has only the in-frame clones, and not every one. This table has 200,000 to 250,000 clones, approximately 88% appearing once. Sequencing was performed on PBMCs or T cells enriched from blood (not recorded which). All receptors come from a woman aged 25-40 years who had been exposed to COVID-19. Both conserved end residues are part of each CDR3. D genes are given only for firm matches. Size is omitted from some rows. Given values are once, few, many or a class for expanded clones.

len	d_gene	v_gene	abundance	j_gene	CDR3nt	CDR3aa
14	TRBD1	TRBV5-1	.	TRBJ1-2	TGCGCCAGCAGCTTGGGACAGGGAGTCTATGGCTACACCTTC	CASSLGQGVYGYTF
14	TRBD1	TRBV5-6	once	TRBJ1-2	TGTGCCAGCAGCTTGGGACAGGGGTTGGATGGCTACACCTTC	CASSLGQGLDGYTF
15	TRBD2	TRBV28	.	TRBJ2-7	TGTGCCAGCAGTTTATTAGCGGGGTTGGGCTACGAGCAGTACTTC	CASSLLAGLGYEQYF
14	TRBD1	TRBV5-1	.	TRBJ1-1	TGCGCCAGCAGCTTGGCAGGGGGGAACACTGAAGCTTTCTTT	CASSLAGGNTEAFF
14	TRBD1	TRBV6-5	once	TRBJ2-5	TGTGCCAGCAGACCCGGACAGGGACGGGTGACCCAGTACTTC	CASRPGQGRVTQYF
16	TRBD1	TRBV19	.	TRBJ1-5	TGTGCCAGTAGTCCGCGGACAGGGGTGCATGGTCAGCCCCAGCATTTT	CASSPRTGVHGQPQHF
15	TRBD2	TRBV6-1	once	TRBJ2-1	TGTGCCAGCAGTGAAGGGACTAGCGGGATTAATGAGCAGTTCTTC	CASSEGTSGINEQFF
13	TRBD2	TRBV19	.	TRBJ2-3	TGTGCCACTCCTAGCGGGGGCACAGATACGCAGTATTTT	CATPSGGTDTQYF
13	.	TRBV7-2	.	TRBJ2-7	TGTGCCAGCAGCGGGACTCGCTCCTACGAGCAGTACTTC	CASSGTRSYEQYF
15	TRBD1	TRBV19	few	TRBJ2-6	TGTGCCAGTAGTCCAGAGGACAGGGGGCTAAGTGTCCTGACTTTC	CASSPEDRGLSVLTF
15	TRBD1	TRBV5-1	.	TRBJ1-2	TGCGCCAGCAGCAAAGACAGGGGGCATGGCTATGGCTACACCTTC	CASSKDRGHGYGYTF
18	.	TRBV14	once	TRBJ2-3	TGTGCCAGCAGCCAAGAGAACGGGGGTACGGAAGAGACAGATACGCAGTATTTT	CASSQENGGTEETDTQYF
15	.	TRBV5-1	.	TRBJ1-4	TGCGCCAGCAGCTTGGAAGGGGCCAGCCGGGAAAAACTGTTTTTT	CASSLEGASREKLFF
17	TRBD1	TRBV18	.	TRBJ1-3	TGTGCCAGCTCACTCAACGGACAGGCGATATCTGGAAACACCATATATTTT	CASSLNGQAISGNTIYF
13	.	TRBV5-1	.	TRBJ2-7	TGCGCCAGCAGCTTTGGAGGGAGAAACGAGCAGTACTTC	CASSFGGRNEQYF
11	.	TRBV12-3/TRBV12-4	.	TRBJ1-1	TGTGCCAGCAGTACTATGGTTGAAGCTTTCTTT	CASSTMVEAFF
17	TRBD1	TRBV7-9	.	TRBJ1-1	TGTGCCAGCAGCTTAAGAGGGACAGGGGGTTTGAACACTGAAGCTTTCTTT	CASSLRGTGGLNTEAFF
13	.	TRBV7-9	.	TRBJ1-5	TGTGCCAGCAGCCTAAGCATTGGTCAGCCCCAGCATTTT	CASSLSIGQPQHF
18	TRBD1	TRBV2	.	TRBJ1-6	TGTGCCAGCAGTGACATTAGCAGGGGGCTGTTCTGGGTATCACCCCTCCACTTT	CASSDISRGLFWVSPLHF
17	TRBD2	TRBV28	.	TRBJ2-3	TGTGCCAGCAGCATCCGAACTAGCGGGAGTGGGACAGATACGCAGTATTTT	CASSIRTSGSGTDTQYF
13	.	TRBV6-5	few	TRBJ1-5	TGTGCCAGCATCCGAACCCCAGGTCAGCCCCAGCATTTT	CASIRTPGQPQHF
15	TRBD1	TRBV6-5	once	TRBJ1-2	TGTGCCAGCAGCAACCGGGACAGGAGCGCCTATGGCTACACCTTC	CASSNRDRSAYGYTF
14	.	TRBV30	.	TRBJ2-7	TGTGCCTGGAGGGGGCCTCCCAATTCCTACGAGCAGTACTTC	CAWRGPPNSYEQYF
15	.	TRBV28	.	TRBJ2-1	TGTGCCAGCAGTTTGGGCAGAATCTCCTACAATGAGCAGTTCTTC	CASSLGRISYNEQFF
13	TRBD2	TRBV9	.	TRBJ2-7	TGTGCCAGCAGCGACGGACTAGGGTACGAGCAGTACTTC	CASSDGLGYEQYF
15	.	TRBV5-5	.	TRBJ1-1	TGTGCCAGCAGCTTGAGGGGCACACAGAACACTGAAGCTTTCTTT	CASSLRGTQNTEAFF
15	TRBD1	TRBV6-5	.	TRBJ1-2	TGTGCCAGCACCTACAACAGGGGGCTGGACTATGGCTACACCTTC	CASTYNRGLDYGYTF
14	.	TRBV30	.	TRBJ2-2	TGTGCCTGGAGTCCCGATCTCGGGGCCGGGGAGCTGTTTTTT	CAWSPDLGAGELFF
15	.	TRBV4-1	.	TRBJ1-1	TGCGCCAGCAGCCAAAAGGGACATCAGAACACTGAAGCTTTCTTT	CASSQKGHQNTEAFF
13	.	TRBV5-1	.	TRBJ2-7	TGCGCCAGCAGCTTGGGACAGTCCTACGAGCAGTACTTC	CASSLGQSYEQYF
15	.	TRBV27	.	TRBJ2-3	TGTGCCAGCAGTTTAGGAGGCCTCTCATTAGATACGCAGTATTTT	CASSLGGLSLDTQYF
16	TRBD2	TRBV5-1	.	TRBJ2-1	TGCGCCAGCAGCTTGGAAGCACTAGCGGGATACAATGAGCAGTTCTTC	CASSLEALAGYNEQFF
16	TRBD2	TRBV19	.	TRBJ2-7	TGTGCCAGTAGTATAGCCGGGGGGAACGGGGCCTACGAGCAGTACTTC	CASSIAGGNGAYEQYF
15	TRBD1	TRBV19	.	TRBJ1-5	TGTGCCAGCTCAGGGGGGGGACAGGGCAATCAGCCCCAGCATTTT	CASSGGGQGNQPQHF
14	.	TRBV27	.	TRBJ1-2	TGTGCCAGCAGTCCCCGACAGATAGATTATGGCTACACCTTC	CASSPRQIDYGYTF
14	.	TRBV19	.	TRBJ1-3	TGTGCCAGTAGAGGAGGGGCCTCTGGAAACACCATATATTTT	CASRGGASGNTIYF
15	TRBD2	TRBV11-3	once	TRBJ2-1	TGTGCCAGCTCGGGGGTAGCGGGAGCAGTTAATGAGCAGTTCTTC	CASSGVAGAVNEQFF
14	.	TRBV5-4	once	TRBJ1-1	TGTGCCAGCGCCTCCTGGGGGGTGGGCACTGAAGCTTTCTTT	CASASWGVGTEAFF
15	TRBD1	TRBV5-1	.	TRBJ2-7	TGCGCCAGCAGCTTAATACAGGGGGCGCGGTACGAGCAGTACTTC	CASSLIQGARYEQYF
13	.	TRBV12-3/TRBV12-4	.	TRBJ1-4	TGTGCCAGCAGTTTACTGGGGGGTGAAAAACTGTTTTTT	CASSLLGGEKLFF
14	.	TRBV4-1	.	TRBJ2-2	TGCGCCAGCAGGTTAATAGGGGCAGACGGGGAGCTGTTTTTT	CASRLIGADGELFF
12	.	TRBV12-3/TRBV12-4	.	TRBJ2-1	TGTGCCAGCAGTCCTGCGGGCGATGAGCAGTTCTTC	CASSPAGDEQFF
14	.	TRBV3-1/TRBV3-2	.	TRBJ1-4	TGTGCCAGCAGCCAAAAATCGACTAATGAAAAACTGTTTTTT	CASSQKSTNEKLFF
16	.	TRBV5-1	.	TRBJ1-4	TGCGCCAGCAGGGTCCATGGGGGGAGTGGCAGTGAAAAACTGTTTTTT	CASRVHGGSGSEKLFF
13	.	TRBV25-1	.	TRBJ1-4	TGTGCCAGCAAGGACAGAGCTAGCGAAAAACTGTTTTTT	CASKDRASEKLFF
15	.	TRBV6-5	.	TRBJ1-4	TGTGCCAGCAGTTACCTCCTCGGGGTTAATGAAAAACTGTTTTTT	CASSYLLGVNEKLFF
12	.	TRBV2	.	TRBJ2-3	TGTGCCAGCAGACCGGACAGCCTTACGCAGTATTTT	CASRPDSLTQYF
16	.	TRBV27	.	TRBJ2-2	TGTGCCAGCAGTTTATTCAGGGATGCGGTGACCGGGGAGCTGTTTTTT	CASSLFRDAVTGELFF
13	TRBD1	TRBV7-7	.	TRBJ1-1	TGTGCTAGCAGCTTCGATAGACAGGGTAGGCCGATTTTT	CASSFDRQGRPIF
16	TRBD2	TRBV6-4	.	TRBJ2-1	TGTGCCAGCAGCCACGCACTAGCGGGGAAATACAATGAGCAGTTCTTC	CASSHALAGKYNEQFF
14	.	TRBV13	few	TRBJ1-1	TGTGCCAGCAGCTTAGGGGGACAGAACACTGAAGCTTTCTTT	CASSLGGQNTEAFF
12	.	TRBV30	.	TRBJ1-3	TGTGCCTGGAGTGTTTATAGAAACACCATATATTTT	CAWSVYRNTIYF